This T cell receptor beta chain was profiled in a study of OX40 agonist ivuxolimab in advanced cancers. Peripheral blood came from all dose cohorts at three timepoints. V trimming: 0 bases; J trimming: 1 base; junction bases outside the gene matches: 3. This CDR3 spans 16 amino acids. Germline CDR1 is SGHTA and CDR2 is FQGTGA. TCRdb's copy holds only in-frame clones and misses some; the assay was immunoSEQ multiplex PCR. Counted here are 30,000 to 45,000 clones, around 86% occurring once; the ten biggest clones make up roughly 30%. The receptor was isolated from an adult with an advanced solid tumor such as melanoma, head and neck, liver or kidney cancer. The chain couples TRBV7-3 to TRBJ1-1; 9 bases map to TRBD1. The sample here was CD4+ or CD8+ T cells sorted from blood, taken in a trial of the OX40 agonist ivuxolimab. CDR3 coding DNA: TGTGCCAGCAGCTTAACTAGGACAGGGGCGAACACTGAAGCTTTCTTT. This gives the protein CASSLTRTGANTEAFF.